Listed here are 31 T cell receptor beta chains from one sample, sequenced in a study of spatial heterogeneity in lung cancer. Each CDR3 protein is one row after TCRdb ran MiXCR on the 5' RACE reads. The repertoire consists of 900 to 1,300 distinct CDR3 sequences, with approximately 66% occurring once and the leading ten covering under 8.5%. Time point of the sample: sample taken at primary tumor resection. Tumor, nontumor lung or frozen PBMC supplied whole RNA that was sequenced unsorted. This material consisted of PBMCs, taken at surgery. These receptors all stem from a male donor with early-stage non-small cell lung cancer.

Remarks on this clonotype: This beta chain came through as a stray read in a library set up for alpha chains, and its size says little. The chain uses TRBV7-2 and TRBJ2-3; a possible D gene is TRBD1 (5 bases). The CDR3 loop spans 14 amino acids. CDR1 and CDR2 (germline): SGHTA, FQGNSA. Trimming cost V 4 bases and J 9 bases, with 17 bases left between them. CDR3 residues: CASSSQGLTRTQYF. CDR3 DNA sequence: TGTGCCAGCAGCTCCCAGGGTCTCACGAGGACGCAGTATTTT.

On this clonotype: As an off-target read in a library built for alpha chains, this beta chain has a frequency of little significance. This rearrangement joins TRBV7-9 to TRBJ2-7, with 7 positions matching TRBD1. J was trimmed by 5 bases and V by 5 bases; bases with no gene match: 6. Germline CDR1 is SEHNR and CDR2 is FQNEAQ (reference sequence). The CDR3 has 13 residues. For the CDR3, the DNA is TGTGCCAGCAGCACGACAGGGACAGACGAGCAGTACTTC. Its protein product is CASSTTGTDEQYF. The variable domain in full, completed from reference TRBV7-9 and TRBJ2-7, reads DTGVSQNPRHKITKRGQNVTFRCDPISEHNRLYWYRQTLGQGPEFLTYFQNEAQLEKSRLLSDRFSAERPKGSFSTLEIQRTEQGDSAMYLCASSTTGTDEQYFGPGTRLTVT.

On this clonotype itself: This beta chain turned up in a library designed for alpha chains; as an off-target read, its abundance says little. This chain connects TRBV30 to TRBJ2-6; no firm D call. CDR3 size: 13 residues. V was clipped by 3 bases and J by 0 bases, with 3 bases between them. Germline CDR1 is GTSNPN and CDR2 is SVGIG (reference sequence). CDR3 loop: CAWRHSGANVLTF. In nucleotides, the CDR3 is TGTGCCTGGAGGCACTCTGGGGCCAACGTCCTGACTTTC.

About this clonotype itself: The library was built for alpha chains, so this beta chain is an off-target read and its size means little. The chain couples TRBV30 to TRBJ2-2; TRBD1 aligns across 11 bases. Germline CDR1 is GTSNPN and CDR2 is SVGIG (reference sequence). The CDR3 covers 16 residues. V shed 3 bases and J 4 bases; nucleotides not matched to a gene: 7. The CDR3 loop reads CAWRDLGQGVTGELFF. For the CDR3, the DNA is TGTGCCTGGAGAGACCTGGGACAGGGGGTCACCGGGGAGCTGTTTTTT.

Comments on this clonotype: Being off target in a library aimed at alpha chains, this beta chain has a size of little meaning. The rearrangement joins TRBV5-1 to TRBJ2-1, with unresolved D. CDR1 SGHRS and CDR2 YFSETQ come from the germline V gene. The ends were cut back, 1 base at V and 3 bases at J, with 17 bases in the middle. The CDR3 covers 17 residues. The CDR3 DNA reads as TGCGCCAGCAGCTTGCCCCTCGCCGGTTTGGGCTACAATGAGCAGTTCTTC. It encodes CASSLPLAGLGYNEQFF.

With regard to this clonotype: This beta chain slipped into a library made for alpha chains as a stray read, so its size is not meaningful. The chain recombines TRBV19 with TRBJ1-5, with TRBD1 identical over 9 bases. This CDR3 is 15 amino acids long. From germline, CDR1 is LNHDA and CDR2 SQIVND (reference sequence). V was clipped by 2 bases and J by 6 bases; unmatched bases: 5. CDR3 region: CASSILTGGFQPQHF. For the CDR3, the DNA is TGTGCCAGTAGTATACTCACAGGGGGCTTTCAGCCCCAGCATTTT.

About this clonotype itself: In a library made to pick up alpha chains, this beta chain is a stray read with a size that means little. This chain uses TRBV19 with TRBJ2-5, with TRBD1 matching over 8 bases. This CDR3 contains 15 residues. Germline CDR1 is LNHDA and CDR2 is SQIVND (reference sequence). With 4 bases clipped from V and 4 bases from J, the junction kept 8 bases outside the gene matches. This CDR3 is CASSTRQGSGETQYF. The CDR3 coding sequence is TGTGCCAGTAGTACTCGACAGGGGTCGGGAGAGACCCAGTACTTC. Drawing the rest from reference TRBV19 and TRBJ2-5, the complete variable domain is DGGITQSPKYLFRKEGQNVTLSCEQNLNHDAMYWYRQDPGQGLRLIYYSQIVNDFQKGDIAEGYSVSREKKESFPLTVTSAQKNPTAFYLCASSTRQGSGETQYFGPGTRLLVL.

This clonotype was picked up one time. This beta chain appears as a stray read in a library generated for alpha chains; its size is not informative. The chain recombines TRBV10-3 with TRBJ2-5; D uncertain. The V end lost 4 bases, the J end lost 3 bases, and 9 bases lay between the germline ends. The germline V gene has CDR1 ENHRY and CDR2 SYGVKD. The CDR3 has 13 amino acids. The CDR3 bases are TGTGCCATCAGTGCACAGATAAAAGAGACCCAGTACTTC. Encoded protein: CAISAQIKETQYF.

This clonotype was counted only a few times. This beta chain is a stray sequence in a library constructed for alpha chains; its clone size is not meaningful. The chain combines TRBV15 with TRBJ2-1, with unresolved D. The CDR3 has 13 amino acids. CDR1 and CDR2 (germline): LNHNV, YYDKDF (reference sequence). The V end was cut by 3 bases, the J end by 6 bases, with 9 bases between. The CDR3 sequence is CATSRELINEQFF. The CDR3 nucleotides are TGTGCCACCAGCAGGGAACTCATCAATGAGCAGTTCTTC. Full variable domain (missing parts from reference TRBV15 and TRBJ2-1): DAMVIQNPRYQVTQFGKPVTLSCSQTLNHNVMYWYQQKSSQAPKLLFHYYDKDFNNEADTPDNFQSRRPNTSFCFLDIRSPGLGDTAMYLCATSRELINEQFFGPGTRLTVL.

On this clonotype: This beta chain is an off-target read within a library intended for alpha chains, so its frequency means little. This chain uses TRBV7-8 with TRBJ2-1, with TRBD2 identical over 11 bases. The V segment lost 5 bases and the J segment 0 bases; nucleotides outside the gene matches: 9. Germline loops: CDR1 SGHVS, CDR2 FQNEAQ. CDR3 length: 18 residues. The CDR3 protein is CASSPHGSGGASYNEQFF. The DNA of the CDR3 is TGTGCCAGCAGCCCGCACGGTAGCGGGGGGGCCTCCTACAATGAGCAGTTCTTC.

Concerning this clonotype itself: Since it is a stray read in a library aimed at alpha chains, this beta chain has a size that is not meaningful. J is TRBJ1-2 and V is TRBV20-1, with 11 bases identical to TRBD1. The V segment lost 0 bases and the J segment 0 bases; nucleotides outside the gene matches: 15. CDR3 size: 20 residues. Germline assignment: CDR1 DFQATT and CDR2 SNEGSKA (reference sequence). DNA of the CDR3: TGCAGTGCTAGAGACCTACGGACAGGGGGCTTCCATTATCCTAACTATGGCTACACCTTC. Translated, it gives CSARDLRTGGFHYPNYGYTF.

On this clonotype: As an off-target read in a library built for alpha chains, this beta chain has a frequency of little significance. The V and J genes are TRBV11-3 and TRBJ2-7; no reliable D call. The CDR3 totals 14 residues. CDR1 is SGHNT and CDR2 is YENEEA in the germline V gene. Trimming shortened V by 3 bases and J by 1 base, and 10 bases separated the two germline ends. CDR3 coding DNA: TGTGCCAGCAGCTTTTCGCGAGGATCCTACGAGCAGTACTTC. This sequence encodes CASSFSRGSYEQYF.

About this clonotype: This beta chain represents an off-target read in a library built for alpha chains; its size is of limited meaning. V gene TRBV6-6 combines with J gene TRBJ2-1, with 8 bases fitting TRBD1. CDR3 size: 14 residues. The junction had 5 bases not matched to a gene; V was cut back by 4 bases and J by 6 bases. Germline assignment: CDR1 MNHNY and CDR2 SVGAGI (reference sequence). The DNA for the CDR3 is TGTGCCAGCAGTTGGACAGGGTCCCTCAATGAGCAGTTCTTC. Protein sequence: CASSWTGSLNEQFF.

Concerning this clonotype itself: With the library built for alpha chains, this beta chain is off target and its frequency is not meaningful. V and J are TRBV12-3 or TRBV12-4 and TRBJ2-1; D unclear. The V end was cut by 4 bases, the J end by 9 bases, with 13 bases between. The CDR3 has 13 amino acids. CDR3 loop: CASSSFGVTEQFF. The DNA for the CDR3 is TGTGCCAGCAGTTCCTTTGGGGTTACTGAGCAGTTCTTC.

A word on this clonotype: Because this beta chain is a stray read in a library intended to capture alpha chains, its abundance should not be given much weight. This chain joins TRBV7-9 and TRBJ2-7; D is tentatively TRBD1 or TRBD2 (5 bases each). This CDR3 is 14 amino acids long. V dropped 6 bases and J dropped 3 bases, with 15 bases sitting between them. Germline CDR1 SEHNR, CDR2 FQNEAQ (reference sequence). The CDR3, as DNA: TGTGCCAGCAGTCTCGGGACGTCGAACTACGAGCAGTACTTC. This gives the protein CASSLGTSNYEQYF.

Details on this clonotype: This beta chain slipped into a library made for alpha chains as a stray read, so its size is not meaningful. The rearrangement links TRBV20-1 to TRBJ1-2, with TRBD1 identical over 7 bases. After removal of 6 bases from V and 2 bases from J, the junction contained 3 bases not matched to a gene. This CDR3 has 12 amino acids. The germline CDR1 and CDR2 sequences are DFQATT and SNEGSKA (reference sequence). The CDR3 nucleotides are TGCAGTGCCCGGGACAGCAACTATGGCTACACCTTC. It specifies CSARDSNYGYTF.

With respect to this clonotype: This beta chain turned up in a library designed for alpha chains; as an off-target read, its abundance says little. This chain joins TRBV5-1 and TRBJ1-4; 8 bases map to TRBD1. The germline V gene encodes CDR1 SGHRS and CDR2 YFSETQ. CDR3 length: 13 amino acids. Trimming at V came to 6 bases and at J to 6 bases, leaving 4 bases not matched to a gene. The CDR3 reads CASTGTGYEKLFF. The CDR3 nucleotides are TGCGCCAGCACTGGGACAGGTTATGAAAAACTGTTTTTT.

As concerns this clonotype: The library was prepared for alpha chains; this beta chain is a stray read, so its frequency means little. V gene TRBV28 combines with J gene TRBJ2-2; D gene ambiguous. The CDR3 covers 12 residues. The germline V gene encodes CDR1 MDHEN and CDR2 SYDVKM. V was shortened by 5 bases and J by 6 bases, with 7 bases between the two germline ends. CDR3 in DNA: TGTGCCAGCAGTCTCCTTTCCGGGGAGCTGTTTTTT. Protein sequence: CASSLLSGELFF.

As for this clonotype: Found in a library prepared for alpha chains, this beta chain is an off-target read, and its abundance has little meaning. CDR3 region: CASSQQTGTPGYEQYF. The CDR3 DNA reads as TGTGCCAGCAGCCAACAGACCGGGACCCCAGGCTACGAGCAGTACTTC. This sequence joins TRBV4-2 and TRBJ2-7; D tentatively reads TRBD1 or TRBD2 (5 bases each). The CDR3 contains 16 residues. Trimming left V 2 bases short and J 3 bases short, with 17 bases between. CDR1 is LGHNA, CDR2 YNFKEQ, per germline.

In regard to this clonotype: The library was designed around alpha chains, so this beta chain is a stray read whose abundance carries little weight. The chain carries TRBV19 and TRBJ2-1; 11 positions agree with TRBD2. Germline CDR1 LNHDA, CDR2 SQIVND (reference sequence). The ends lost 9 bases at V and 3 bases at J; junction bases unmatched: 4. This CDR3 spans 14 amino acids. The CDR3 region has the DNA TGTGCCAGCAGCGGGACTAGCGGCTACAATGAGCAGTTCTTC. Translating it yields CASSGTSGYNEQFF.

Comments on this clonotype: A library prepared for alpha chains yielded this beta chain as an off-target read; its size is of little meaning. For the CDR3, the DNA is TGTGCCAGCAGTGTGTGGGCAGGGGGCGCAGATACGCAGTATTTT. Amino acids: CASSVWAGGADTQYF. The V and J genes are TRBV2 and TRBJ2-3; 8 bases are a match to TRBD1. Germline CDR1 reads SNHLY; CDR2 reads FYNNEI. There are 15 residues in the CDR3. J was trimmed by 4 bases and V by 4 bases; bases with no gene match: 7.

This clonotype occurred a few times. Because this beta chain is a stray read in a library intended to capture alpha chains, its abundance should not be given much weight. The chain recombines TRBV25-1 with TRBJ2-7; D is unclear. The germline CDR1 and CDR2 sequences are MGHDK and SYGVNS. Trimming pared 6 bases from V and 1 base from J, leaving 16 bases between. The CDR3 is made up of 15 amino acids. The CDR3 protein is CASSKGPGRSYEQYF. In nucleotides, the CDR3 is TGTGCCAGCAGCAAAGGCCCGGGTCGTTCCTACGAGCAGTACTTC.

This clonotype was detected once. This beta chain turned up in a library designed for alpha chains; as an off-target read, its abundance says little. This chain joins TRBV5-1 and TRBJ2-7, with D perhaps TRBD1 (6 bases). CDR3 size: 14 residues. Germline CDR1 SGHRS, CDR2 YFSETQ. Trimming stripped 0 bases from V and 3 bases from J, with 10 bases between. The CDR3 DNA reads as TGCGCCAGCAGCTTGGCCCGGGACAACTACGAGCAGTACTTC. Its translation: CASSLARDNYEQYF.

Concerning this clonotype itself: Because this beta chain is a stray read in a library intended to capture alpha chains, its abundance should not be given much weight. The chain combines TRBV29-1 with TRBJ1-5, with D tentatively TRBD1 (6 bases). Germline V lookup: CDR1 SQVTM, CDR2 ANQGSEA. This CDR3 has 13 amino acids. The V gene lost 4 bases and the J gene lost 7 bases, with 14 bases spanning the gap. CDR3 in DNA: TGCAGCGTTGCCCAGGGGAAGGGGCAGCCCCAGCATTTT. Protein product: CSVAQGKGQPQHF.

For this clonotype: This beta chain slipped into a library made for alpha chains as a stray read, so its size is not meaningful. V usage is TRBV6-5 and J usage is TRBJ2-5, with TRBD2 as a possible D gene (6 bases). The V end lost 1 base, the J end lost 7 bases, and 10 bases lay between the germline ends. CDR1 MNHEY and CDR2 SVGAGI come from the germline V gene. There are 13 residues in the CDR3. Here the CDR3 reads CASSYYGGGTQYF. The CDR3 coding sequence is TGTGCCAGCAGTTACTACGGGGGAGGGACCCAGTACTTC.

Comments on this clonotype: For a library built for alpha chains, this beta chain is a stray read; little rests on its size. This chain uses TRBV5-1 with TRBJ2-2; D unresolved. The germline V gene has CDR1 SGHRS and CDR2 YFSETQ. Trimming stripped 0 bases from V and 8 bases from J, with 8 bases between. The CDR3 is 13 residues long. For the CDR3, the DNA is TGCGCCAGCAGCTTGGCCTTTGGAGGGGAGCTGTTTTTT. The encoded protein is CASSLAFGGELFF.

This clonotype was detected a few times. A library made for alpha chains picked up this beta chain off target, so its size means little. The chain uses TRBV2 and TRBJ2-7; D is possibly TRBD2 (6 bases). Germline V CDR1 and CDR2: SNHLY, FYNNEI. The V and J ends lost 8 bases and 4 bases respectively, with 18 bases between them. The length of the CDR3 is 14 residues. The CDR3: CASRRQGGTYEQYF. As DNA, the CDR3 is TGTGCCAGCCGCCGGCAGGGTGGGACTTACGAGCAGTACTTC.

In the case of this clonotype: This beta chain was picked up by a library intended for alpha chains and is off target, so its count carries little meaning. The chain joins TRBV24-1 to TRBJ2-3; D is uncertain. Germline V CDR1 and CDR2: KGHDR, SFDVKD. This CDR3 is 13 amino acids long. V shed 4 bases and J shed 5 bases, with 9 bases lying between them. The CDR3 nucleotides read TGTGCCACCAGTGACCCCCCCCTAGATACGCAGTATTTT. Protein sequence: CATSDPPLDTQYF.

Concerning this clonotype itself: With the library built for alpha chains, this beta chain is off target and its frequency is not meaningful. The CDR3 nucleotides read TGTGCCAGCAGTTTATGGGACAGGTACCCAGAGACCCAGTACTTC. It specifies CASSLWDRYPETQYF. The rearrangement joins TRBV12-3 or TRBV12-4 to TRBJ2-5; 8 bases are shared with TRBD1. J gave up 4 bases and V 2 bases, and 6 bases lay outside the gene matches. This CDR3 spans 15 amino acids.

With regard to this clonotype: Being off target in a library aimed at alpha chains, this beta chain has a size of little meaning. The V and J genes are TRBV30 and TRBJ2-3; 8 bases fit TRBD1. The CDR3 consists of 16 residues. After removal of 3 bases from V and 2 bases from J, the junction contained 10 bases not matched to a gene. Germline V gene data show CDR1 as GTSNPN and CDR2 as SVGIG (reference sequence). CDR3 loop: CAWSRTKTGDTDTQYF. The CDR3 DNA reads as TGTGCCTGGAGCCGAACGAAGACAGGGGACACAGATACGCAGTATTTT. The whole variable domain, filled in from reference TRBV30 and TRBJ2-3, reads SQTIHQWPATLVQPVGSPLSLECTVEGTSNPNLYWYRQAAGRGLQLLFYSVGIGQISSEVPQNLSASRPQDRQFILSSKKLLLSDSGFYLCAWSRTKTGDTDTQYFGPGTRLTVL.

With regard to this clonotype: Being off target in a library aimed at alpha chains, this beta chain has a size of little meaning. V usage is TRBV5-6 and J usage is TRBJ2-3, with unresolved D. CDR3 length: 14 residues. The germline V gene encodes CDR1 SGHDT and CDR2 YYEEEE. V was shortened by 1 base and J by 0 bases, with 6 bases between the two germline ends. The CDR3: CASSLFRSTDTQYF. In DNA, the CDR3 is TGTGCCAGCAGCTTGTTTAGGAGCACAGATACGCAGTATTTT.